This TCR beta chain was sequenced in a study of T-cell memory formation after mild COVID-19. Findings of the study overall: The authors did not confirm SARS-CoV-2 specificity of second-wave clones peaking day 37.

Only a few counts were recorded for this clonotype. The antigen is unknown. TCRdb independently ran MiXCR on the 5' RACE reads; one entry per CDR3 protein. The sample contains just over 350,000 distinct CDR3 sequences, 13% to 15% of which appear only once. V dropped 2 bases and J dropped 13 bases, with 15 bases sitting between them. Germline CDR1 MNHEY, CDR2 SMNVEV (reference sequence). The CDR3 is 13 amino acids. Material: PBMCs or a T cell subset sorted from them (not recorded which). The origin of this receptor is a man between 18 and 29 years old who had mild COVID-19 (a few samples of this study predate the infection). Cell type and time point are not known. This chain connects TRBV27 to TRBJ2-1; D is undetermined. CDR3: CASSLGRPFHQFF. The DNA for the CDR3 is TGTGCCAGCAGTTTAGGCAGGCCGTTTCACCAGTTCTTC.